These T cell receptor beta chains were read from a single sample in a study of blood T cell repertoires in COVID-19. Only in-frame clones appear in the TCRdb table, and some are missing; sequencing was by immunoSEQ multiplex PCR. Of roughly 120,000 clones listed, over 80% were seen once; the top ten hold 1.9%. Sequencing input: peripheral blood. The receptors originated from a man aged 65 to 85 with acute or convalescent COVID-19. Each CDR3 is given with its conserved first and last residue. A D gene is named only where the DNA matches it firmly. Part of the rows lack a size; the others show once, few, many or a class for expanded clones.

J gene: TRBJ2-1; V gene: TRBV20-1; clone size: NA; D gene: TRBD2; CDR3 protein: CSASASGGHEQFF; CDR3 DNA: TGCAGTGCTAGTGCTAGCGGGGGGCATGAGCAGTTCTTC
J gene: TRBJ2-7; V gene: TRBV5-1; clone size: NA; D gene: NA; CDR3 protein: CASSLVAGSLNEQYF; CDR3 DNA: TGCGCCAGCAGCTTGGTAGCCGGGTCACTCAACGAGCAGTACTTC
J gene: TRBJ1-3; V gene: TRBV19; clone size: few; D gene: TRBD1; CDR3 protein: CATRDRGNTIYF; CDR3 DNA: TGTGCCACCCGGGACAGGGGAAACACCATATATTTT
J gene: TRBJ2-5; V gene: TRBV5-1; clone size: NA; D gene: TRBD1; CDR3 protein: CASSARTGGMETQYF; CDR3 DNA: TGCGCCAGCAGCGCGAGGACAGGGGGCATGGAGACCCAGTACTTC
J gene: TRBJ2-7; V gene: TRBV10-3; clone size: NA; D gene: TRBD1; CDR3 protein: CAISEPGQDYEQYF; CDR3 DNA: TGTGCCATCAGTGAGCCGGGACAGGATTACGAGCAGTACTTC
J gene: TRBJ1-6; V gene: TRBV4-2; clone size: NA; D gene: TRBD1; CDR3 protein: CASSGTGLDNSPLHF; CDR3 DNA: TGTGCCAGCAGCGGGACAGGGTTAGATAATTCACCCCTCCACTTT
J gene: TRBJ2-1; V gene: TRBV11-2; clone size: few; D gene: NA; CDR3 protein: CASSLVNNEQFF; CDR3 DNA: TGTGCCAGCAGCTTAGTAAACAATGAGCAGTTCTTC
J gene: TRBJ2-7; V gene: TRBV5-4; clone size: NA; D gene: TRBD1; CDR3 protein: CASSLRQGRNEQYF; CDR3 DNA: TGTGCCAGCAGCTTACGACAGGGGCGTAACGAGCAGTACTTC
J gene: TRBJ2-7; V gene: TRBV6-5; clone size: once; D gene: TRBD2; CDR3 protein: CASRPSGGNEQYF; CDR3 DNA: TGTGCCAGCAGACCCAGCGGGGGGAACGAGCAGTACTTC
J gene: TRBJ2-7; V gene: TRBV13; clone size: NA; D gene: NA; CDR3 protein: CASSLGSTEYEQYF; CDR3 DNA: TGTGCCAGCAGCTTAGGAAGCACAGAGTACGAGCAGTACTTC
J gene: TRBJ1-2; V gene: TRBV3-1/TRBV3-2; clone size: NA; D gene: NA; CDR3 protein: CASSHNRWNYGYTF; CDR3 DNA: TGTGCCAGCAGCCACAACAGGTGGAACTATGGCTACACCTTC
J gene: TRBJ2-3; V gene: TRBV7-2; clone size: NA; D gene: TRBD2; CDR3 protein: CASSLIVSGGSTQYF; CDR3 DNA: TGTGCCAGCAGCTTAATTGTAAGCGGGGGCTCGACGCAGTATTTT
J gene: TRBJ1-2; V gene: TRBV5-4; clone size: NA; D gene: TRBD1; CDR3 protein: CASSLPGQGSYGYTF; CDR3 DNA: TGTGCCAGCAGCTTACCGGGACAGGGGAGCTATGGCTACACCTTC
J gene: TRBJ2-1; V gene: TRBV2; clone size: NA; D gene: NA; CDR3 protein: CASSERGSEVGFF; CDR3 DNA: TGTGCCAGCAGTGAAAGGGGGAGTGAGGTCGGATTCTTC
J gene: TRBJ1-5; V gene: TRBV27; clone size: NA; D gene: NA; CDR3 protein: CATRRGNQPQHF; CDR3 DNA: TGTGCCACTCGACGGGGGAATCAGCCCCAGCATTTT
J gene: TRBJ2-2; V gene: TRBV5-4; clone size: NA; D gene: NA; CDR3 protein: CASSPFMRLDTGELFF; CDR3 DNA: TGTGCCAGCAGCCCCTTCATGCGTCTTGACACCGGGGAGCTGTTTTTT
J gene: TRBJ1-1; V gene: TRBV15; clone size: few; D gene: TRBD1; CDR3 protein: CAPCPGQGKHTEAFF; CDR3 DNA: TGTGCCCCCTGCCCCGGACAGGGTAAACACACTGAAGCTTTCTTT
J gene: TRBJ1-6; V gene: TRBV9; clone size: NA; D gene: TRBD1; CDR3 protein: CASSPEQGENSPLHF; CDR3 DNA: TGTGCCAGCAGCCCTGAACAGGGGGAAAATTCACCCCTCCACTTT
J gene: TRBJ2-5; V gene: TRBV12-3/TRBV12-4; clone size: NA; D gene: NA; CDR3 protein: CASSYQGRETQYF; CDR3 DNA: TGTGCCAGCAGTTACCAGGGGCGAGAGACCCAGTACTTC
J gene: TRBJ1-2; V gene: TRBV6-4; clone size: once; D gene: NA; CDR3 protein: CASSDDSAFSLVRYGYTF; CDR3 DNA: TGTGCCAGCAGCGATGACTCGGCGTTTTCACTGGTGCGCTATGGCTACACCTTC
J gene: TRBJ2-1; V gene: TRBV28; clone size: NA; D gene: TRBD2; CDR3 protein: CASSLWPGGGEQFF; CDR3 DNA: TGTGCCAGCAGTTTGTGGCCGGGGGGGGGTGAGCAGTTCTTC
J gene: TRBJ1-1; V gene: TRBV6-5; clone size: NA; D gene: NA; CDR3 protein: CASSYSKASTEAFF; CDR3 DNA: TGTGCCAGCAGTTACTCGAAAGCGTCCACTGAAGCTTTCTTT
J gene: TRBJ2-5; V gene: TRBV10-1; clone size: NA; D gene: NA; CDR3 protein: CASNRDFRETQYF; CDR3 DNA: TGCGCCAGCAACAGGGATTTTCGGGAGACCCAGTACTTC
J gene: TRBJ2-2; V gene: TRBV4-2; clone size: few; D gene: NA; CDR3 protein: CASSQDIRGDTGELFF; CDR3 DNA: TGTGCCAGCAGCCAAGATATCAGGGGAGACACCGGGGAGCTGTTTTTT
J gene: TRBJ1-5; V gene: TRBV19; clone size: NA; D gene: NA; CDR3 protein: CASNAGYSNQPQHF; CDR3 DNA: TGTGCCAGTAACGCGGGGTATAGCAATCAGCCCCAGCATTTT
J gene: TRBJ1-6; V gene: TRBV6-5; clone size: few; D gene: NA; CDR3 protein: CASSYLEANSPLHF; CDR3 DNA: TGTGCCAGCAGTTACCTGGAGGCTAATTCACCCCTCCACTTT
J gene: TRBJ1-5; V gene: TRBV18; clone size: once; D gene: TRBD1; CDR3 protein: CASAPGTANQPQHF; CDR3 DNA: TGTGCCAGCGCCCCCGGGACAGCGAATCAGCCCCAGCATTTT
J gene: TRBJ2-6; V gene: TRBV19; clone size: NA; D gene: TRBD2; CDR3 protein: CASSIAERGGGGANVLTF; CDR3 DNA: TGTGCCAGTAGTATAGCCGAGCGGGGGGGCGGTGGGGCCAACGTCCTGACTTTC
J gene: TRBJ2-1; V gene: TRBV4-2; clone size: NA; D gene: TRBD2; CDR3 protein: CASSQVGRLAGGYNEQFF; CDR3 DNA: TGTGCCAGCAGCCAAGTCGGCCGGCTAGCGGGGGGGTACAATGAGCAGTTCTTC
J gene: TRBJ1-3; V gene: TRBV5-1; clone size: NA; D gene: NA; CDR3 protein: CASSSSLGASGNTIYF; CDR3 DNA: TGCGCCAGCAGCTCAAGCCTGGGGGCCTCTGGAAACACCATATATTTT
J gene: TRBJ2-2; V gene: TRBV4-1; clone size: NA; D gene: NA; CDR3 protein: CASSQHQEFLNTGELFF; CDR3 DNA: TGCGCCAGCAGCCAACATCAAGAGTTTTTGAACACCGGGGAGCTGTTTTTT
J gene: TRBJ1-5; V gene: TRBV19; clone size: NA; D gene: NA; CDR3 protein: CASSNRPQGPQHF; CDR3 DNA: TGTGCCAGTAGTAACCGCCCACAGGGGCCCCAGCATTTT
J gene: TRBJ2-2; V gene: TRBV7-7; clone size: NA; D gene: TRBD2; CDR3 protein: CASSPTSARTGELFF; CDR3 DNA: TGTGCTAGCAGCCCGACTAGCGCACGCACCGGGGAGCTGTTTTTT
J gene: TRBJ1-2; V gene: TRBV10-3; clone size: once; D gene: NA; CDR3 protein: CAISVRGYGYTF; CDR3 DNA: TGTGCCATCAGTGTAAGGGGGTATGGCTACACCTTC
J gene: TRBJ1-3; V gene: TRBV10-1; clone size: NA; D gene: NA; CDR3 protein: CASSAVQGNTIYF; CDR3 DNA: TGCGCCAGCAGTGCCGTACAGGGAAACACCATATATTTT
J gene: TRBJ1-2; V gene: TRBV19; clone size: NA; D gene: TRBD1; CDR3 protein: CASRDRSIRVVGYTF; CDR3 DNA: TGTGCCAGCCGGGACAGGTCAATTAGGGTGGTTGGCTACACCTTC
J gene: TRBJ1-5; V gene: TRBV27; clone size: NA; D gene: TRBD1; CDR3 protein: CASSPAGQGNQPQHF; CDR3 DNA: TGTGCCAGCAGTCCGGCGGGACAGGGGAATCAGCCCCAGCATTTT
J gene: TRBJ1-1; V gene: TRBV18; clone size: NA; D gene: NA; CDR3 protein: CASSPPGRGTEAFF; CDR3 DNA: TGTGCCAGCTCACCACCGGGCAGGGGCACTGAAGCTTTCTTT
J gene: TRBJ2-7; V gene: TRBV21-1; clone size: NA; D gene: NA; CDR3 protein: CASSPGDRGQYEQYF; CDR3 DNA: TGTGCCAGCAGCCCCGGCGACAGGGGGCAATACGAGCAGTACTTC
J gene: TRBJ2-1; V gene: TRBV11-2; clone size: NA; D gene: TRBD2; CDR3 protein: CASSQTSGGSSYNEQFF; CDR3 DNA: TGTGCCAGCAGCCAGACTAGCGGGGGGAGCTCCTACAATGAGCAGTTCTTC
J gene: TRBJ1-2; V gene: TRBV6-1; clone size: few; D gene: NA; CDR3 protein: CASSEVPGVNYGYTF; CDR3 DNA: TGTGCCAGCAGTGAAGTCCCCGGGGTTAACTATGGCTACACCTTC
J gene: TRBJ1-6; V gene: TRBV7-7; clone size: NA; D gene: NA; CDR3 protein: CASSPSRNSPLHF; CDR3 DNA: TGTGCTAGCAGCCCGAGCCGTAATTCACCCCTCCACTTT
J gene: TRBJ2-5; V gene: TRBV2; clone size: NA; D gene: TRBD1; CDR3 protein: CASSWTGGAIKETQYF; CDR3 DNA: TGTGCCAGCAGTTGGACAGGGGGCGCAATAAAAGAGACCCAGTACTTC
J gene: TRBJ2-7; V gene: TRBV6-6; clone size: NA; D gene: NA; CDR3 protein: CASKRTRDYEQYF; CDR3 DNA: TGTGCCAGCAAAAGGACACGAGACTACGAGCAGTACTTC
J gene: TRBJ1-2; V gene: TRBV29-1; clone size: NA; D gene: TRBD1; CDR3 protein: CSVEGHRGSGYTF; CDR3 DNA: TGCAGCGTTGAGGGACACAGGGGTAGTGGCTACACCTTC
J gene: TRBJ1-1; V gene: TRBV19; clone size: few; D gene: NA; CDR3 protein: CASTKNTEAFF; CDR3 DNA: TGTGCCAGTACCAAAAACACTGAAGCTTTCTTT
J gene: TRBJ2-5; V gene: TRBV7-3; clone size: NA; D gene: NA; CDR3 protein: CASSLGAQETQYF; CDR3 DNA: TGTGCCAGCAGCTTGGGAGCCCAAGAGACCCAGTACTTC
J gene: TRBJ1-4; V gene: TRBV7-9; clone size: few; D gene: TRBD1; CDR3 protein: CASSPRTGMATNEKLFF; CDR3 DNA: TGTGCCAGCAGCCCAAGGACAGGGATGGCAACTAATGAAAAACTGTTTTTT
J gene: TRBJ2-1; V gene: TRBV3-1/TRBV3-2; clone size: few; D gene: NA; CDR3 protein: CASSHLAGNYNEQFF; CDR3 DNA: TGTGCCAGCAGCCATCTTGCAGGGAACTACAATGAGCAGTTCTTC
J gene: TRBJ1-2; V gene: TRBV19; clone size: NA; D gene: NA; CDR3 protein: CASSISSGSGYTF; CDR3 DNA: TGTGCCAGTAGTATTAGCTCCGGGTCGGGCTACACCTTC
J gene: TRBJ2-1; V gene: TRBV12-3/TRBV12-4; clone size: NA; D gene: NA; CDR3 protein: CASRKGVGEQFF; CDR3 DNA: TGTGCCAGCAGGAAGGGGGTTGGTGAGCAGTTCTTC
J gene: TRBJ1-2; V gene: TRBV7-2; clone size: NA; D gene: TRBD1; CDR3 protein: CASSRGDRGYGYTF; CDR3 DNA: TGTGCCAGCAGCCGGGGGGACAGGGGATATGGCTACACCTTC
J gene: TRBJ2-7; V gene: TRBV12-3/TRBV12-4; clone size: NA; D gene: NA; CDR3 protein: CASKGQAYEQYF; CDR3 DNA: TGTGCCAGCAAAGGACAAGCCTACGAGCAGTACTTC
J gene: TRBJ1-3; V gene: TRBV28; clone size: NA; D gene: NA; CDR3 protein: CASNSIGRGKINPSGNTIYF; CDR3 DNA: TGTGCCAGCAACTCTATAGGGAGGGGGAAGATAAACCCCTCTGGAAACACCATATATTTT
J gene: TRBJ2-1; V gene: TRBV10-3; clone size: NA; D gene: NA; CDR3 protein: CAISERDNEQFF; CDR3 DNA: TGTGCCATCAGTGAGCGAGACAATGAGCAGTTCTTC